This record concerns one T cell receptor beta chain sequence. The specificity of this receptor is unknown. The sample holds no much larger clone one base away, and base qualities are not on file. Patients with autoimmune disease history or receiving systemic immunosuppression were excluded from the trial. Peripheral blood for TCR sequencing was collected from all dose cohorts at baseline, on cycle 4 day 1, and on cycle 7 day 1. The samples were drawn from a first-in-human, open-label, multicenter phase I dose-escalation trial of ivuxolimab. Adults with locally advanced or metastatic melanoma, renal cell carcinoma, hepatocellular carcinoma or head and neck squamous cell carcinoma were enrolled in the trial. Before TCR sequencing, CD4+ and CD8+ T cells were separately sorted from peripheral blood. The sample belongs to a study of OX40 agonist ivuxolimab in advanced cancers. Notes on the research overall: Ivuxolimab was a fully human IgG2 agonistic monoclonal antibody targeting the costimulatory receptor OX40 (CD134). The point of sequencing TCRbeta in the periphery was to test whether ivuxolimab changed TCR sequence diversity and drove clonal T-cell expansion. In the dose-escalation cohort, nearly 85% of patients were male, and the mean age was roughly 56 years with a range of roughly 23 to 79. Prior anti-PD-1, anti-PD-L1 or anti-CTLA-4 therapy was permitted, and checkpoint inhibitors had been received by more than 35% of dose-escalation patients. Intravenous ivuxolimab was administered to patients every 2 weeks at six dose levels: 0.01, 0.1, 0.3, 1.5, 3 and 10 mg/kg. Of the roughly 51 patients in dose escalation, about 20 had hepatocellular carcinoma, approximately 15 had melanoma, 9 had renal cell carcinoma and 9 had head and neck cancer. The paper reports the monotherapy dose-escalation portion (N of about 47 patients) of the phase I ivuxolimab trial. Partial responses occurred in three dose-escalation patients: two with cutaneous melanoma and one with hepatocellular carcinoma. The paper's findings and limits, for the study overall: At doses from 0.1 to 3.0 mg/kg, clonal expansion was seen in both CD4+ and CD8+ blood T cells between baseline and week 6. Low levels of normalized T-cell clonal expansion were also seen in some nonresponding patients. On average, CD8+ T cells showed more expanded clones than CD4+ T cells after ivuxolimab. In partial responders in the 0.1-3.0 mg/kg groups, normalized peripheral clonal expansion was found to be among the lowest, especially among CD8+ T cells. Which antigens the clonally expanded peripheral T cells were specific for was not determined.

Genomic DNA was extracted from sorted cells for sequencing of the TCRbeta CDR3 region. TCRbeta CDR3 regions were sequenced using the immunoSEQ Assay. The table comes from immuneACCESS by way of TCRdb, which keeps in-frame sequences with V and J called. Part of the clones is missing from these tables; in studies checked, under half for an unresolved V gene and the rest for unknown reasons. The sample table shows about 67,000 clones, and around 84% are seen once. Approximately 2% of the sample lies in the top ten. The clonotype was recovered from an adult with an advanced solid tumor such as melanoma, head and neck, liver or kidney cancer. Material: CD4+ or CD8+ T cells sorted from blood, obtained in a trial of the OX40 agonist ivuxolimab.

The CDR3 sequence is CASSLRRTDTQYF. The nucleotide sequence reads TGTGCCAGCAGCTTACGGAGGACAGATACGCAGTATTTT. The chain uses TRBV7-3 and TRBJ2-3; possibly the D gene is TRBD2, per 5 matching bases. Spanning cysteine to phenylalanine, the CDR3 consists of 13 amino acids. Only the CDR3 DNA stays, 39 bases, in frame from base 1. V loses 2 bases, J loses 3 bases, and the germline ends lie 6 bases apart. CDR1 SGHTA and CDR2 FQGTGA were looked up in the germline V gene.